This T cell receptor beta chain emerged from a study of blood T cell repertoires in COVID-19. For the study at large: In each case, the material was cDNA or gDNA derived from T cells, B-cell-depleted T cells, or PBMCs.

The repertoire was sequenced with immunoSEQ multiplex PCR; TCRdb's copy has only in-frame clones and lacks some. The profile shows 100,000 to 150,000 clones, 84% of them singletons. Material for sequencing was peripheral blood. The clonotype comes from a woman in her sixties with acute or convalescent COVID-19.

The CDR3 DNA reads as TGTGCCAGCAGCTTTAGTAGTGAAGCTTTCTTT. The encoded protein is CASSFSSEAFF. The genes are TRBV7-8 and TRBJ1-1; D gene ambiguous. Trimming took 3 bases from V and 7 from J, leaving 6 bases between them. The CDR3 is 11 residues long. Germline V gives CDR1 SGHVS, CDR2 FQNEAQ.